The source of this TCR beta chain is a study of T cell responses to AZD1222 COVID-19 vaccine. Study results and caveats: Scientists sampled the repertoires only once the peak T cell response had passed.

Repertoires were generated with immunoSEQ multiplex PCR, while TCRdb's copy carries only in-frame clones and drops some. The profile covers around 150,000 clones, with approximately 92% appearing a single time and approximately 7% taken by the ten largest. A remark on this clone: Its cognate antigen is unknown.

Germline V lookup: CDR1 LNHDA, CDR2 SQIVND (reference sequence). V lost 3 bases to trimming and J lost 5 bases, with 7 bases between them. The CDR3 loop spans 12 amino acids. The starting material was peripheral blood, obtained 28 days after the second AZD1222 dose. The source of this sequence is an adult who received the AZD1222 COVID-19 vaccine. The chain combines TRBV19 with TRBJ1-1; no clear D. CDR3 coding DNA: TGTGCCAGTAGTATGGCCCAGACTGAAGCTTTCTTT. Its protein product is CASSMAQTEAFF.